This TCR beta chain comes out of a study of blood T cell repertoires in COVID-19. Turning to the study itself: Specimens from acute and convalescent COVID-19 originated in the United States, Italy and Spain. PBMCs, B-cell-depleted T cells, or T cells were the source of the cDNA or gDNA that made up the material.

In the original processing: Estimation of nucleated cell counts was performed using reference gene primer amplification. Sequencing used immunoSEQ multiplex PCR; TCRdb keeps in-frame clones, though not all of them. V, J and clone size are taken as reported in that table, and D and trimming were inferred from the DNA itself. The table has 120,000 or so clones, less than 75% seen once; the top ten hold around 0.9%. The CDR3 consists of 14 residues. Germline lookup yields CDR1 SNHLY and CDR2 FYNNEI. J was trimmed by 7 bases and V by 6 bases; bases with no gene match: 9. The TCR sequence derives from a human donor with acute or convalescent COVID-19. The donor label of this sample is uncertain. The rearrangement joins TRBV2 to TRBJ1-5; 7 nucleotides agree with TRBD1. The source material was peripheral blood. CDR3 sequence (DNA): TGTGCCAGCAGACAACAGGGGAGTCGACAGCCCCAGCATTTT. As protein: CASRQQGSRQPQHF.